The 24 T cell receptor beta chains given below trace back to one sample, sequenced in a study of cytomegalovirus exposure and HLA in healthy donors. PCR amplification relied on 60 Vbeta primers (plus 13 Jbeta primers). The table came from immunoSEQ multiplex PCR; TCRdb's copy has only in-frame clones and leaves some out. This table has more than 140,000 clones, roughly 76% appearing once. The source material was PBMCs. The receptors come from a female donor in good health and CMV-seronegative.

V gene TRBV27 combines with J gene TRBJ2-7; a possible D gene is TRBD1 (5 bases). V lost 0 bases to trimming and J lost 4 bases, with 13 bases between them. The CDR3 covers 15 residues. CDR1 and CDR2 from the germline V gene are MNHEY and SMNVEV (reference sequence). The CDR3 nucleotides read TGTGCCAGCAGTTTATCGCCAGACAGAAAGTACGAGCAGTACTTC. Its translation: CASSLSPDRKYEQYF.

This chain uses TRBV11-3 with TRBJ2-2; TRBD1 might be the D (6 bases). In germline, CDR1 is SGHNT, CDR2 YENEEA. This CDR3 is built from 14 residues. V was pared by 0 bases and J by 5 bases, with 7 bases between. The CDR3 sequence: CASSLDTGTGELFF. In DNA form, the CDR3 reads TGTGCCAGCAGCTTAGATACAGGGACCGGGGAGCTGTTTTTT. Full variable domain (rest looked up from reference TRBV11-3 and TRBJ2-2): EAGVVQSPRYKIIEKKQPVAFWCNPISGHNTLYWYLQNLGQGPELLIRYENEEAVDDSQLPKDRFSAERLKGVDSTLKIQPAELGDSAVYLCASSLDTGTGELFFGEGSRLTVL.

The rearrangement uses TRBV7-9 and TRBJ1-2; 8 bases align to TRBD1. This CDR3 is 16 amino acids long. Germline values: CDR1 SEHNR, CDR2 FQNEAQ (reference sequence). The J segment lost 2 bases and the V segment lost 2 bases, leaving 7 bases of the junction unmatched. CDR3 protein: CASSLWVDRGNYGYTF. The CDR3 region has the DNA TGTGCCAGCAGCTTATGGGTAGACAGGGGCAACTATGGCTACACCTTC.

In DNA, the CDR3 is TGTGCCAGCAGTGAAGCGGCGGCTACCGGGGCCAACGTCCTGACTTTC. Encoded protein: CASSEAAATGANVLTF. The chain joins TRBV2 to TRBJ2-6; D is ambiguous. From germline, CDR1 is SNHLY and CDR2 FYNNEI. The CDR3 contains 16 residues. The germline V and J ends were trimmed by 0 bases and 4 bases, with 10 bases remaining between them.

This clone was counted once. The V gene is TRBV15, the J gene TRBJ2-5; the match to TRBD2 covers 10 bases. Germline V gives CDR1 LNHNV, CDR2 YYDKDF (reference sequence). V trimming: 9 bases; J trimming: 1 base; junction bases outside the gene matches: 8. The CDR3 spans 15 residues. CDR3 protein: CATTTSGLVQETQYF. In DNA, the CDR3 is TGTGCCACTACGACTAGCGGGCTGGTCCAAGAGACCCAGTACTTC.

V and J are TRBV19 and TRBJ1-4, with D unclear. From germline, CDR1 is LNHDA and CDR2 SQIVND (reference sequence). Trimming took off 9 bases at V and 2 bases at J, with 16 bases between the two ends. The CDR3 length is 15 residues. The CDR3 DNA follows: TGTGCCAGCATCCTGGGAGACCCGACTAATGAAAAACTGTTTTTT. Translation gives CASILGDPTNEKLFF. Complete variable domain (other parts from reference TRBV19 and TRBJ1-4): DGGITQSPKYLFRKEGQNVTLSCEQNLNHDAMYWYRQDPGQGLRLIYYSQIVNDFQKGDIAEGYSVSREKKESFPLTVTSAQKNPTAFYLCASILGDPTNEKLFFGSGTQLSVL.

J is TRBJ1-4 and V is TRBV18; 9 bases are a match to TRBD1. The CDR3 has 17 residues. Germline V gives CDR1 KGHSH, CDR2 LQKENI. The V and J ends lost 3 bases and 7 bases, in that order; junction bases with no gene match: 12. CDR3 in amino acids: CASSPVFAGQGIEKLFF. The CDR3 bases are TGTGCCAGCTCACCGGTTTTCGCGGGACAGGGTATTGAAAAACTGTTTTTT. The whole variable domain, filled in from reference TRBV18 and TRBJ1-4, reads NAGVMQNPRHLVRRRGQEARLRCSPMKGHSHVYWYRQLPEEGLKFMVYLQKENIIDESGMPKERFSAEFPKEGPSILRIQQVVRGDSAAYFCASSPVFAGQGIEKLFFGSGTQLSVL.

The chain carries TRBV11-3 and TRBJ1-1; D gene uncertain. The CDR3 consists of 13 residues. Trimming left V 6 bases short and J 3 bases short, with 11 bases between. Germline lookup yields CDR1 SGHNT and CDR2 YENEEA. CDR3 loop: CASSRGFDTEAFF. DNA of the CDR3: TGTGCCAGCAGTAGAGGTTTCGACACTGAAGCTTTCTTT. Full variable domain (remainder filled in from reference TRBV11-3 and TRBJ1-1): EAGVVQSPRYKIIEKKQPVAFWCNPISGHNTLYWYLQNLGQGPELLIRYENEEAVDDSQLPKDRFSAERLKGVDSTLKIQPAELGDSAVYLCASSRGFDTEAFFGQGTRLTVV.

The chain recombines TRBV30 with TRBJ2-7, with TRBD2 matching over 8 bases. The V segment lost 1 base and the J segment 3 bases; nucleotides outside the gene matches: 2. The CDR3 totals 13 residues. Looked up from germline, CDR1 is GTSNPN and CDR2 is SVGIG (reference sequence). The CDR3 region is CAWSGGLGYEQYF. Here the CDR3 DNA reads TGTGCCTGGAGTGGGGGACTAGGCTACGAGCAGTACTTC. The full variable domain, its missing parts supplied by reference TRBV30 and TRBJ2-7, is SQTIHQWPATLVQPVGSPLSLECTVEGTSNPNLYWYRQAAGRGLQLLFYSVGIGQISSEVPQNLSASRPQDRQFILSSKKLLLSDSGFYLCAWSGGLGYEQYFGPGTRLTVT.

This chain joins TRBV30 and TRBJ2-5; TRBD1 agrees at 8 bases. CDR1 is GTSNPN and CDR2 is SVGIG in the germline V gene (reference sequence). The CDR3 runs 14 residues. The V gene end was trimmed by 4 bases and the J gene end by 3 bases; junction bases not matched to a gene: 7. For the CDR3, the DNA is TGTGCCTGGACCCAGGGGGCCGAGGAAGAGACCCAGTACTTC. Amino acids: CAWTQGAEEETQYF.

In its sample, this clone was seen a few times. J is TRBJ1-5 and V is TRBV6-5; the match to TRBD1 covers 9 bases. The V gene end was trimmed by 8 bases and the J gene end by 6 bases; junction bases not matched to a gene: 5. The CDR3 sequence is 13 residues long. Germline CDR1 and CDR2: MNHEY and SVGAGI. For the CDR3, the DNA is TGTGCCAGCCGGACAGGGGAGTCTCAGCCCCAGCATTTT. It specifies CASRTGESQPQHF.

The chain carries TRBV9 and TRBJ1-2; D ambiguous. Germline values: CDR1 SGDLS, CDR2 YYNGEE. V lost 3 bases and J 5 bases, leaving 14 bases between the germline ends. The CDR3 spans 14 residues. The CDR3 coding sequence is TGTGCCAGCAGCGCCCCCACTCGTAAATATGGCTACACCTTC. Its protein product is CASSAPTRKYGYTF.

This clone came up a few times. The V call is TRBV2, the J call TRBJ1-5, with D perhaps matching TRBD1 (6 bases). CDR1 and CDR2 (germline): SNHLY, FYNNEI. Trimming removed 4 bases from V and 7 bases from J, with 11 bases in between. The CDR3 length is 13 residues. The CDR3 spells CASSVGQFQPQHF. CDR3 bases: TGTGCCAGCAGTGTAGGACAGTTCCAGCCCCAGCATTTT.

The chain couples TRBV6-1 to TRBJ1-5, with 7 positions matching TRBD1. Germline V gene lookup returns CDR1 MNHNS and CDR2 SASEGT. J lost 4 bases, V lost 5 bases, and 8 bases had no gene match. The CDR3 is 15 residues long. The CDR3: CASSLWIRGNQPQHF. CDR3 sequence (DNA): TGTGCCAGCAGTTTATGGATCAGGGGGAATCAGCCCCAGCATTTT.

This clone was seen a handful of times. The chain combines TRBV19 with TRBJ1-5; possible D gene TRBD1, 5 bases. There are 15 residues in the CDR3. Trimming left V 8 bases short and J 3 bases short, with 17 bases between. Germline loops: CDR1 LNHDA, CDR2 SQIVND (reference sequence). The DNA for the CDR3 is TGTGCCAGTCGAGAGCAGGAGGGGATCAATCAGCCCCAGCATTTT. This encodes CASREQEGINQPQHF.

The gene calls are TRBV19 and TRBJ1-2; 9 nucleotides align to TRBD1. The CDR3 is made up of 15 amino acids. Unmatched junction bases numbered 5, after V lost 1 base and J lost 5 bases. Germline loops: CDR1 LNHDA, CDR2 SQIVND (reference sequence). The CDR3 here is CASSIAGQGLYGYTF. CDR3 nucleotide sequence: TGTGCCAGTAGTATAGCTGGACAGGGGTTATATGGCTACACCTTC.

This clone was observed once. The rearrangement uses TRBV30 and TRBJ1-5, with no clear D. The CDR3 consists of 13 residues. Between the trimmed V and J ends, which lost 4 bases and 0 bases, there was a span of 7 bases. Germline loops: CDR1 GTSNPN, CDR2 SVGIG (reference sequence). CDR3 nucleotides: TGTGCCTGGACAGAAAATAGCAATCAGCCCCAGCATTTT. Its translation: CAWTENSNQPQHF.

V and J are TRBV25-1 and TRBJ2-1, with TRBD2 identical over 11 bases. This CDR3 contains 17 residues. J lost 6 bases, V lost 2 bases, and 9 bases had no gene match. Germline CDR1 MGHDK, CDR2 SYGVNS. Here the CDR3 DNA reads TGTGCCAGCAGTGAAGGTAGCGGGAGGGCCTCGAGCAATGAGCAGTTCTTC. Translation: CASSEGSGRASSNEQFF.

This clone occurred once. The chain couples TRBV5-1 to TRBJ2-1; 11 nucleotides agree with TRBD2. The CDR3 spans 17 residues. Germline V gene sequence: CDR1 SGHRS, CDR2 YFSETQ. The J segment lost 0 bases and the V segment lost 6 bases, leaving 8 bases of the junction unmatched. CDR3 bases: TGCGCCAGCACAACTAGCGGGGGTTCGAGCTCCTACAATGAGCAGTTCTTC. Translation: CASTTSGGSSSYNEQFF.

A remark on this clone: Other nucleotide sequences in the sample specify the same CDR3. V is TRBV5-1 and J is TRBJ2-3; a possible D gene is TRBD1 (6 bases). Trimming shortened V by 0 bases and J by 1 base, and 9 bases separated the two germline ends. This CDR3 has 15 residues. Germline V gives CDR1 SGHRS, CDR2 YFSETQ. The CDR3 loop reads CASSLDRQGTDTQYF. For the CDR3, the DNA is TGCGCCAGCAGCTTGGACCGACAGGGCACAGATACGCAGTATTTT.

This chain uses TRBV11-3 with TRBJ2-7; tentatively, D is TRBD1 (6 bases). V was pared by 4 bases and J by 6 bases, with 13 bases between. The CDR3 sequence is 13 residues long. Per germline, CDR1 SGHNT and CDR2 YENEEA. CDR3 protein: CASSSQQGFEQYF. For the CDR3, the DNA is TGTGCCAGCAGCTCTCAACAGGGTTTCGAGCAGTACTTC.

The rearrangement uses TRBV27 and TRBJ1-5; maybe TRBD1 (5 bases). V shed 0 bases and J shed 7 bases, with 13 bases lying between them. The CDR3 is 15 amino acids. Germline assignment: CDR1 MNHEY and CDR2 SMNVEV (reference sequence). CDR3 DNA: TGTGCCAGCAGTTTATCGACGGGGGGAGGGCAGCCCCAGCATTTT. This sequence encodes CASSLSTGGGQPQHF.

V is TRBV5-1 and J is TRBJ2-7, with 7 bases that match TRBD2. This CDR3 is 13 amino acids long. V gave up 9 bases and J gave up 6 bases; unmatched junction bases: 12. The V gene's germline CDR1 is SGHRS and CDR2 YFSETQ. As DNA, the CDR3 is TGCGCCACCAGGGAGGGGCTTAGCGGCGAGCAGTACTTC. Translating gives CATREGLSGEQYF.

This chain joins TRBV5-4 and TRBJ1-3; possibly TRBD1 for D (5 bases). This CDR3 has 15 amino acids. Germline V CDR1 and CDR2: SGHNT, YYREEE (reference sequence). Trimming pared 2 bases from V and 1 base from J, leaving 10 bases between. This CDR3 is CASSLGVISGNTIYF. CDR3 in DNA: TGTGCCAGCAGCTTAGGGGTTATATCTGGAAACACCATATATTTT.